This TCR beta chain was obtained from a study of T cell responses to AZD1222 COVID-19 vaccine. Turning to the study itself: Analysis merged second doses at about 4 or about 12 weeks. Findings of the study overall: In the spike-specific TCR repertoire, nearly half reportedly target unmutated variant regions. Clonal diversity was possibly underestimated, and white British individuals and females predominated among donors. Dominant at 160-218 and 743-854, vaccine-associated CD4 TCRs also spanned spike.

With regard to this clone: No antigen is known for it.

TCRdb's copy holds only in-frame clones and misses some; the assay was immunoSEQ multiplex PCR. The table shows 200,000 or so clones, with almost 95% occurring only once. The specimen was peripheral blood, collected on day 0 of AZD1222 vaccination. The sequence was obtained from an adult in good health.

The CDR3 coding sequence is TGTGCCAGCAGTACCTCTCGGGGGAACACCGGGGAGCTGTTTTTT. Translation gives CASSTSRGNTGELFF. The V call is TRBV27, the J call TRBJ2-2, with D possibly TRBD2 on 5 matching bases. The V end lost 5 bases, the J end lost 1 base, and 11 bases lay between the germline ends. This CDR3 has 15 residues. CDR1 and CDR2 from the germline V gene are MNHEY and SMNVEV (reference sequence).